The rows below give T cell receptor beta chains drawn from one sample of a study of blood T cell repertoires in COVID-19. Profiled with immunoSEQ multiplex PCR; TCRdb holds only in-frame clones, not every one. The top ten clones hold roughly 0.9% of a sample with some 520,000 clones, 89% of them seen once. The sample comprised peripheral blood. The receptors were gathered from a young man with COVID-19, enrolled during active disease. CDR3s include the opening cysteine and the closing phenylalanine or tryptophan. A D gene is named only where the DNA matches it firmly. Expanded clones are given a class, and other clones once, few, many or no size at all.

D,length,size,J,V,CDR3,DNA
NA,15,NA,TRBJ2-3,TRBV5-1,CASSAGTYRTDTQYF,TGCGCCAGCAGCGCCGGGACTTACCGCACAGATACGCAGTATTTT
TRBD1,17,NA,TRBJ1-2,TRBV30,CAWSNPTGEGSNYGYTF,TGTGCCTGGAGTAACCCGACAGGGGAGGGATCTAACTATGGCTACACCTTC
TRBD2,15,once,TRBJ2-5,TRBV5-5,CASSLSSSGEETQYF,TGTGCCAGCAGCTTGTCGTCTAGCGGGGAAGAGACCCAGTACTTC
TRBD2,15,NA,TRBJ2-1,TRBV27,CASSPGLATYNEQFF,TGTGCCAGCAGCCCGGGACTAGCCACCTACAATGAGCAGTTCTTC
NA,15,NA,TRBJ1-1,TRBV19,CASTARGAGDTEAFF,TGTGCTTCGACGGCCAGGGGCGCCGGGGACACTGAAGCTTTCTTT
TRBD2,16,NA,TRBJ2-1,TRBV4-2,CASSQDPTSGQIEQFF,TGTGCCAGCAGCCAAGATCCGACTAGCGGGCAGATTGAGCAGTTCTTC
TRBD1,15,NA,TRBJ1-5,TRBV5-1,CASSSGTADDQPQHF,TGCGCCAGCAGCTCCGGGACAGCGGATGATCAGCCCCAGCATTTT
NA,12,NA,TRBJ1-5,TRBV2,CASSESLQPQHF,TGTGCCAGCAGTGAAAGTCTACAGCCCCAGCATTTT
TRBD1,12,NA,TRBJ2-5,TRBV7-9,CATRRTGETQYF,TGTGCCACCAGGAGGACAGGAGAGACCCAGTACTTC
TRBD1,16,NA,TRBJ2-1,TRBV2,CASSEAPGGVGNEQFF,TGTGCCAGCAGTGAAGCCCCAGGGGGCGTAGGCAATGAGCAGTTCTTC
TRBD2,13,NA,TRBJ2-5,TRBV7-3,CASSQTVTSGQYF,TGTGCCAGCAGCCAAACCGTCACTAGCGGGCAGTACTTC
TRBD1,15,NA,TRBJ1-5,TRBV18,CASSPGQNFEQPQHF,TGTGCCAGCTCACCGGGACAGAACTTCGAACAGCCCCAGCATTTT
TRBD2,17,NA,TRBJ2-1,TRBV27,CASMGTSGSGSYNEQFF,TGTGCCAGCATGGGGACTAGCGGGAGCGGCTCCTACAATGAGCAGTTCTTC
TRBD1,15,NA,TRBJ1-3,TRBV30,CAWTLQGARGNTIYF,TGTGCCTGGACTTTACAGGGGGCGAGAGGAAACACCATATATTTT
NA,14,NA,TRBJ1-2,TRBV30,CAWSVRRRAYGYTF,TGTGCCTGGAGTGTTCGACGGCGGGCCTATGGCTACACCTTC
NA,13,NA,TRBJ1-4,TRBV28,CASKGGAGEKLFF,TGTGCCAGCAAAGGGGGGGCTGGGGAAAAACTGTTTTTT
NA,12,NA,TRBJ2-7,TRBV3-1/TRBV3-2,CASSQGTTQPHF,TGTGCCAGCAGCCAGGGCACCACCCAGCCCCACTTC
NA,15,NA,TRBJ1-5,TRBV19,CASSILPRGNQPQHF,TGTGCCAGTAGTATTTTACCCAGGGGCAATCAGCCCCAGCATTTT
TRBD1,14,NA,TRBJ2-5,TRBV7-2,CASSWDRRQETQYF,TGTGCCAGCAGCTGGGACAGAAGGCAAGAGACCCAGTACTTC
NA,14,few,TRBJ2-2,TRBV5-1,CASSLLPSTGELFF,TGCGCCAGCAGCCTGCTCCCCAGCACCGGGGAGCTGTTTTTT
TRBD1,13,NA,TRBJ1-5,TRBV19,CARDRAPDQPQHF,TGTGCCAGAGACAGGGCGCCGGATCAGCCCCAGCATTTT
NA,15,NA,TRBJ2-2,TRBV5-5,CASSSRDTGTGELFF,TGTGCCAGCAGCTCACGGGACACGGGGACCGGGGAGCTGTTTTTT
NA,14,NA,TRBJ2-5,TRBV29-1,CSVVSPRQAETQYF,TGCAGCGTTGTTTCCCCCCGGCAGGCGGAGACCCAGTACTTC